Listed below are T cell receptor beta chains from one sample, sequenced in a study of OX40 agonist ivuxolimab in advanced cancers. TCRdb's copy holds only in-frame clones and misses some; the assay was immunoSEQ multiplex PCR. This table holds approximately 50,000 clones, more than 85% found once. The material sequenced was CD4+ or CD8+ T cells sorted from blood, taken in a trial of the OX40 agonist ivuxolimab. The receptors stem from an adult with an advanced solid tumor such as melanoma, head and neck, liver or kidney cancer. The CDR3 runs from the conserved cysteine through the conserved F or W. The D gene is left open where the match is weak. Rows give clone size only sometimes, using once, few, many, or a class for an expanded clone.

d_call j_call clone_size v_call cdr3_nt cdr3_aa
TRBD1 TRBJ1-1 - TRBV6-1 TGTGCCAGCAGTGAAGCCTGGGGCAGGGGGGTTAGCACTGAAGCTTTCTTT CASSEAWGRGVSTEAFF
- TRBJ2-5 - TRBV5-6 TGTGCCAGCAGCTTGGGTGGGGAAGAGACCCAGTACTTC CASSLGGEETQYF
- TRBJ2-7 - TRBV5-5 TGTGCCAGCGGGGAACAGGGTGCCTACGAGCAGTACTTC CASGEQGAYEQYF
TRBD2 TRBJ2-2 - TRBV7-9 TGTGCCAGCAGCTCAGCTAGCGGGGGCAACACCGGGGAGCTGTTTTTT CASSSASGGNTGELFF
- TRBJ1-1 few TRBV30 TGTGCCTGGAGTGTAACGGGAGGCGAAGCTTTCTTT CAWSVTGGEAFF
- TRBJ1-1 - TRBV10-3 TGTGCCATCAGGGGTATAAAGGCGTTCAAATCGGCTTTCTTT CAIRGIKAFKSAFF
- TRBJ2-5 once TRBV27 TGTGCCAGCAGCCTCGACCGGGGAGAGACCCAGTACTTC CASSLDRGETQYF
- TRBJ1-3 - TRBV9 TGTGCCAGCAGCGTAGATCAGGGGAGAGGAAACACCATATATTTT CASSVDQGRGNTIYF
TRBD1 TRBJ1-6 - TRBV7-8 TGTGCCAGCAGCTCCCGGGACAGGGAACTTAGTTCACCCCTCCACTTT CASSSRDRELSSPLHF
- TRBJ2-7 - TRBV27 TGTGCCAGCAGTTTCGGGGTTACCTACGAGCAGTACTTC CASSFGVTYEQYF
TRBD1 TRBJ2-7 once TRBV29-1 TGCAGCGTTACGGACAGGGGCTCCTACGAGCAGTACTTC CSVTDRGSYEQYF
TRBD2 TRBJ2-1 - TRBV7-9 TGTGCCAGCAGCTTGTATCGCGGGGGGGCCGATGAGCAGTTCTTC CASSLYRGGADEQFF
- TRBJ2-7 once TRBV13 TGTGCCAGCAGCTTAGAGGCAAGCTACGAGCAGTACTTC CASSLEASYEQYF
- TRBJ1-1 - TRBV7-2 TGTGCCAGCAGTCGACGACAGGATACGATGAACACTGAAGCTTTCTTT CASSRRQDTMNTEAFF
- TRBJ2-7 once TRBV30 TGTGCCTGGATACCAACGGATAGCTCCTACGAGCAGTACTTC CAWIPTDSSYEQYF
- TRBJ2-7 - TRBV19 TGTGCCAGTAGCCCCCTGGGGCAGGGGTCCTACGAGCAGTACTTC CASSPLGQGSYEQYF
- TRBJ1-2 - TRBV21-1 TGTGCCAGCAGCGCAGGAGCTTTGGGGCCCCCTAGTTTGGACTATGGCTACACCTTC CASSAGALGPPSLDYGYTF
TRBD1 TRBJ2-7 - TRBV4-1 TGCGCCAGCAGCCCCGATCGGGACAGGACGACCTACGAGCAGTACTTC CASSPDRDRTTYEQYF
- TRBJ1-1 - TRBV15 TGTGCCACCAGCCCGCGGGGGGGGACAGAAGCTTTCTTT CATSPRGGTEAFF
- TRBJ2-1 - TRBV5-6 TGTGCCAGCAGCCGTGCATACAATGAGCAGTTCTTC CASSRAYNEQFF
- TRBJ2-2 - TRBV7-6 TGTGCCAGCAGCCTAACACGCGGATTCGGGGAGCTGTTTTTT CASSLTRGFGELFF
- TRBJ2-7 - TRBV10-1 TGCGCCAGCAGTGAGGCGGGGACCTACGAGCAGTACTTC CASSEAGTYEQYF
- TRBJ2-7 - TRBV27 TGTGCCACCAGTCTAGGGTACGAGCAGTACTTC CATSLGYEQYF
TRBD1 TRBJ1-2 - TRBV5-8 TGTGCCAGCAGCACATCCGGACAGGGGTTCAGCTATGGCTACACCTTC CASSTSGQGFSYGYTF
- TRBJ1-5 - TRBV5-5 TGTGCCAGCAACTTAGGGGAAGGCCAGCCCCAGCATTTT CASNLGEGQPQHF
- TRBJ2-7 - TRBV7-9 TGTGCCAGCAGCCCTATAAGGGGCCACGAGCAGTACTTC CASSPIRGHEQYF
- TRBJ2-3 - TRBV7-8 TGTGCCAGCAGCTTAGAGGCCCCCACAGATACGCAGTATTTT CASSLEAPTDTQYF
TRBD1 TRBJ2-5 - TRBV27 TGTGCCAGCAGTCCAGGCGCCCGGACAGGGGGCCTACAAGAGACCCAGTACTTC CASSPGARTGGLQETQYF
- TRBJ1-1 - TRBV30 TGTGCCTGGACCCTGACCCCTGAGGCGGAAAAAGCTTTCTTT CAWTLTPEAEKAFF
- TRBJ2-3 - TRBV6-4 TGTGCCAGCAGTGACTCGACCAGATTTAGCACAGATACGCAGTATTTT CASSDSTRFSTDTQYF
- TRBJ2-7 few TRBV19 TGTGCCAGTAGTATGATGGGGGGCGAGCAGTACTTC CASSMMGGEQYF
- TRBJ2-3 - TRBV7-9 TGTGCCAGCAGCTTCAGTGGTTGGACAGATACGCAGTATTTT CASSFSGWTDTQYF
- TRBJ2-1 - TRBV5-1 TGCGCCAGCAGCTTGGCCAGTAGGGATGAGCAGTTCTTC CASSLASRDEQFF
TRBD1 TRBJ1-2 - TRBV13 TGTGCCAGCAGCTTAGGCGTCCCGACAGGGGGGGGTGACAACTATGGCTACACCTTC CASSLGVPTGGGDNYGYTF
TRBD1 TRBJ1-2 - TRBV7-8 TGTGCCAGCAGCCCCGAGAGGGGGCAGACCTATGGCTACACCTTC CASSPERGQTYGYTF
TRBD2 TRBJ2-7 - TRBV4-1 TGCGCCAGCAGCCTTGTCCGGGGGGTCGAGCAGTACTTC CASSLVRGVEQYF
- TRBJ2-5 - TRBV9 TGTGCCAGCAGCGCGGAGGGGGGAGGCCAAGAGACCCAGTACTTC CASSAEGGGQETQYF
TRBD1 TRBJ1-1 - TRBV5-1 TGCGCCAGCAGCCAAGGGACAGGGCAAACGAACACTGAAGCTTTCTTT CASSQGTGQTNTEAFF
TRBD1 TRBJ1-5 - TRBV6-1 TGTGCCAGCAGTACCGACAGGGGTTATCAGCCCCAGCATTTT CASSTDRGYQPQHF
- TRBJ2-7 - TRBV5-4 TGTGCCAGCAGCGTGGCCCCGGACGAGCAGTACTTC CASSVAPDEQYF
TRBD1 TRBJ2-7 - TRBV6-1 TGTGCCAGCAGTGAACTAAAGGACAGGGTCTACGAGCAGTACTTC CASSELKDRVYEQYF
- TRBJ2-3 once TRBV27 TGTGCCAGCAGTCCTCCACAGGGACCACAAGATACGCAGTATTTT CASSPPQGPQDTQYF
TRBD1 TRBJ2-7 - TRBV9 TGTGCCAGCAGTCCCGGGACAGGGACCACCTACGAGCAGTACTTC CASSPGTGTTYEQYF
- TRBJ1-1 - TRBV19 TGTGCCAGTAGTATCTCGATAGGGCGGAACACTGAAGCTTTCTTT CASSISIGRNTEAFF
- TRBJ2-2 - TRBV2 TGTGCCAGCAATACGGAGGGTCCCGGGGAGCTGTTTTTT CASNTEGPGELFF
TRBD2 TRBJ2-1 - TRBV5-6 TGTGCCAGCAGCTCGGGACTAGCGGGGGGCAATGAGCAGTTCTTC CASSSGLAGGNEQFF
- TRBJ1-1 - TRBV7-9 TGTGCCAGCAGCCCGGGGCCTCCTGAGGCCACTGAAGCTTTCTTT CASSPGPPEATEAFF
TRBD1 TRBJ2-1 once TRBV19 TGTGCCAGTAGCCTGCAATGGGACAGCTACAATGAGCAGTTCTTC CASSLQWDSYNEQFF
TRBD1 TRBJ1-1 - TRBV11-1 TGTGCCAGCAGCCTCGGGACAGGGGGAGGCACTGAAGCTTTCTTT CASSLGTGGGTEAFF
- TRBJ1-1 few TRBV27 TGTGCCAGCAGTGAGGCTGGGACTGAAGCTTTCTTT CASSEAGTEAFF
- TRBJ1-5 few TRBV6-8 TGTGCCAGCAGTGACAATAGCAATCAGCCCCAGCATTTT CASSDNSNQPQHF
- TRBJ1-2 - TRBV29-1 TGCAGCCCTTCCAAGATAGGTCCCAAAAACTATGGCTACACCTTC CSPSKIGPKNYGYTF
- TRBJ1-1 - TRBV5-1 TGCGCCAGCAGCTTGGGCAGGGGAGACACTGAAGCTTTCTTT CASSLGRGDTEAFF
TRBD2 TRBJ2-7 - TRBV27 TGTGCCAGCAAAAGTGGACTAGCGGCCTACGAGCAGTACTTC CASKSGLAAYEQYF